One and the same sample provided the 19 T cell receptor beta chains below, sequenced in a study of blood T cells in healthy people across ages. A J-beta primer mix and a sample-barcoded 5' primer were used in a second PCR of roughly 6 to 12 cycles. Each CDR3 protein is one row after TCRdb ran MiXCR on the 5' RACE reads. The sample consists of about 1.4 million distinct CDR3 sequences, approximately 59% of them appearing once. Sequences were obtained from blood. All receptors derive from a young man in good health.

The chain is built from TRBV30 and TRBJ2-3; 9 positions agree with TRBD2. The CDR3 has 14 residues. Germline V gene lookup returns CDR1 GTSNPN and CDR2 SVGIG (reference sequence). Losses at the gene ends were 3 bases for V and 5 bases for J; bases not matched to a gene: 6. The CDR3 nucleotides read TGTGCCTGGAGGGTAGCGGGAGCTGGAGATACGCAGTATTTT. It specifies CAWRVAGAGDTQYF.

A few counts support this clonotype. V gene TRBV6-1 combines with J gene TRBJ2-3; 11 nucleotides align to TRBD2. The CDR3 totals 17 residues. The V and J ends lost 3 bases and 6 bases, in that order; junction bases with no gene match: 11. Germline CDR1 is MNHNS and CDR2 is SASEGT. CDR3 in amino acids: CASSDGKTSGIPDTQYF. The CDR3 nucleotides read TGTGCCAGCAGTGATGGCAAGACTAGCGGGATTCCCGATACGCAGTATTTT.

The chain combines TRBV20-1 with TRBJ2-5, with TRBD1 matching over 7 bases. Germline trimming cut 2 bases from V and 5 bases from J; bases unmatched to any gene: 8. The CDR3 consists of 14 residues. Germline V lookup: CDR1 DFQATT, CDR2 SNEGSKA (reference sequence). Written as DNA, the CDR3 is TGCAGTGCTAGAAAGACAGGGTCGGGGGAGACCCAGTACTTC. This translates into CSARKTGSGETQYF.

This chain connects TRBV7-9 to TRBJ2-2; 7 bases line up with TRBD1. The CDR3 covers 15 residues. The trim removed 0 bases at V and 7 bases at J, leaving 5 bases unmatched. CDR1 and CDR2 (germline): SEHNR, FQNEAQ (reference sequence). The DNA for the CDR3 is TGTGCCAGCAGCTTAGCAGGGACAGTCGGCGGGGAGCTGTTTTTT. As protein: CASSLAGTVGGELFF.

The J gene is TRBJ1-1, the V gene TRBV6-5, with TRBD1 matching over 7 bases. The junction had 4 bases not matched to a gene; V was cut back by 0 bases and J by 0 bases. Germline-derived CDR1 and CDR2 are MNHEY and SVGAGI. The CDR3 covers 16 residues. Written as DNA, the CDR3 is TGTGCCAGCAGTTACTCGCAGGACAGGATGAACACTGAAGCTTTCTTT. Residues: CASSYSQDRMNTEAFF.

The V and J genes are TRBV12-3 or TRBV12-4 and TRBJ2-7; TRBD1 aligns across 8 bases. V gave up 2 bases and J gave up 5 bases; unmatched junction bases: 11. The CDR3 length is 16 residues. The CDR3 loop is CASSLTRDRYRHEQYF. For the CDR3, the DNA is TGTGCCAGCAGTTTAACCCGGGACAGGTATCGGCACGAGCAGTACTTC.

The chain combines TRBV6-2 or TRBV6-3 with TRBJ2-7; 10 bases align to TRBD1. Germline V gene data show CDR1 as MNHEY and CDR2 as SVGEGT. V lost 4 bases, J lost 2 bases, and 8 bases stayed unmatched. The CDR3 has 16 amino acids. The CDR3 nucleotides are TGTGCCAGCAGTTTTACCACCGGGACAGGGGCCTACGAGCAGTACTTC. This translates into CASSFTTGTGAYEQYF.

The chain employs TRBV28 and TRBJ2-1, with D possibly matching TRBD1 (6 bases). The CDR3 length is 12 residues. Trimming shortened V by 5 bases and J by 6 bases, and 8 bases separated the two germline ends. Looked up from germline, CDR1 is MDHEN and CDR2 is SYDVKM. DNA for the CDR3: TGTGCCAGCAGTGCACAGGGCAATGAGCAGTTCTTC. Translated: CASSAQGNEQFF.

The chain links TRBV15 to TRBJ2-3; D gene unclear. Germline V lookup: CDR1 LNHNV, CDR2 YYDKDF (reference sequence). The CDR3 runs 17 residues. Trimming pared 4 bases from V and 1 base from J, leaving 18 bases between. CDR3 sequence: CATSTLGSRSGTDTQYF. In DNA form, the CDR3 reads TGTGCCACCAGCACACTCGGGTCGAGGAGTGGCACAGATACGCAGTATTTT.

This sequence joins TRBV2 and TRBJ2-1, with 8 bases aligning to TRBD2. The J segment lost 7 bases and the V segment lost 6 bases, leaving 11 bases of the junction unmatched. From germline, CDR1 is SNHLY and CDR2 FYNNEI. This CDR3 spans 15 amino acids. CDR3 region: CASSVRGGGQNEQFF. CDR3 in DNA: TGTGCCAGCAGCGTCCGGGGGGGCGGTCAAAATGAGCAGTTCTTC.

This sequence joins TRBV28 and TRBJ1-1; D is possibly TRBD1 (5 bases). The CDR3 is 13 residues long. Germline assignment: CDR1 MDHEN and CDR2 SYDVKM. The V gene lost 10 bases and the J gene lost 4 bases, with 16 bases spanning the gap. CDR3 DNA sequence: TGTGCCATCAGGGTTGAGGGATCCACTGAAGCTTTCTTT. Its protein is CAIRVEGSTEAFF.

The chain carries TRBV28 and TRBJ2-4, with 14 bases that match TRBD2. The DNA end is more similar to TRBJ2-7, so the J call may be wrong. The CDR3 spans 16 residues. Germline CDR1 reads MDHEN; CDR2 reads SYDVKM. The DNA of the CDR3 is TGTGCCAGCAGTACCTGGACTAGCGGGGGGATCTCCGAGCAGTACTTC. This codes for CASSTWTSGGISEQYF.

V usage is TRBV4-2 and J usage is TRBJ2-1; no reliable D call. This CDR3 is built from 14 residues. Germline CDR1 is LGHNA and CDR2 is YNFKEQ. The V gene lost 1 base and the J gene lost 7 bases, with 11 bases spanning the gap. The CDR3, as DNA: TGTGCCAGCAGCCAAGTTATCCTGGGGAATGAGCAGTTCTTC. As protein: CASSQVILGNEQFF.

V gene TRBV30 combines with J gene TRBJ2-7; 12 nucleotides line up with TRBD1. The V gene end was trimmed by 5 bases and the J gene end by 5 bases; junction bases not matched to a gene: 1. Germline V gives CDR1 GTSNPN, CDR2 SVGIG (reference sequence). This CDR3 spans 12 amino acids. The CDR3 here is CAWGTGGDEQYF. The CDR3 coding sequence is TGTGCCTGGGGGACAGGGGGCGACGAGCAGTACTTC.

The gene calls are TRBV4-2 and TRBJ2-3, with D maybe TRBD1 (6 bases). Trimming pared 2 bases from V and 2 bases from J, leaving 11 bases between. This CDR3 spans 15 amino acids. CDR1 and CDR2 from the germline V gene are LGHNA and YNFKEQ. The CDR3 loop is CASSQPTGYTDTQYF. For the CDR3, the DNA is TGTGCCAGCAGCCAACCTACAGGGTACACAGATACGCAGTATTTT.

The gene calls are TRBV11-2 and TRBJ1-2; TRBD1 agrees at 10 bases. Unmatched junction bases numbered 13, after V lost 2 bases and J lost 4 bases. The CDR3 is 18 amino acids. Germline values: CDR1 SGHAT, CDR2 FQNNGV. The chain's CDR3 is CASSLRIFGDRGGYGYTF. DNA of the CDR3: TGTGCCAGCAGCTTAAGAATTTTCGGGGACAGGGGTGGCTATGGCTACACCTTC. Based on the CDR3 plus reference TRBV11-2 and TRBJ1-2, the full variable domain is EAGVAQSPRYKIIEKRQSVAFWCNPISGHATLYWYQQILGQGPKLLIQFQNNGVVDDSQLPKDRFSAERLKGVDSTLKIQPAKLEDSAVYLCASSLRIFGDRGGYGYTFGSGTRLTVV.

CDR3 amino acids: CASRQVPTYEQYF. Written as DNA, the CDR3 is TGCGCCAGCAGGCAGGTCCCGACCTACGAGCAGTACTTC. The gene calls are TRBV5-1 and TRBJ2-7; D remains unclear. Trimming shortened V by 5 bases and J by 2 bases, and 11 bases separated the two germline ends. The CDR3 is 13 amino acids. The germline gives CDR1 SGHRS, CDR2 YFSETQ.

The chain is built from TRBV4-1 and TRBJ2-7, with D perhaps TRBD1 (6 bases). V was trimmed by 0 bases and J by 6 bases, leaving 15 bases between them. The CDR3 is 15 residues long. Germline CDR1 reads MGHRA; CDR2 reads YSYEKL. The CDR3 DNA reads TGCGCCAGCAGCCAAGACTCCAGGGGATACGGCGAGCAGTACTTC. This translates into CASSQDSRGYGEQYF.

This sequence joins TRBV7-9 and TRBJ2-5; TRBD1 might be the D (6 bases). V dropped 2 bases and J dropped 3 bases, with 10 bases sitting between them. Germline-derived CDR1 and CDR2 are SEHNR and FQNEAQ (reference sequence). CDR3 length: 14 residues. The CDR3 region is CASSLSYREETQYF. The DNA of the CDR3 is TGTGCCAGCAGCTTATCGTACAGGGAAGAGACCCAGTACTTC.